This T cell receptor (beta chain) was identified in a study of T-cell reconstitution after alpha-beta-depleted transplantation in children. During its preparation, the TCRbeta library received unique molecular identifiers. TCRdb recomputed calls from the PCR reads with MiXCR, one row per CDR3 protein. This repertoire shows about 640,000 distinct CDR3 sequences, approximately 15% found once; its top ten account for 0.9% to 1.2%. The CDR3 length is 14 residues. Per germline, CDR1 SGHDT and CDR2 YYEEEE. The V and J ends lost 0 bases and 2 bases respectively, with 6 bases between them. This clonotype was detected many times.

The material sequenced was PBMCs from the stem cell graft donor, taken from the stem cell graft. This clonotype was sampled from a human donor who donated a stem cell graft to a child with acute myeloid leukemia. The rearrangement links TRBV5-6 to TRBJ1-3; no firm D call. CDR3 in amino acids: CASSLGQAGNTIYF. CDR3 nucleotides: TGTGCCAGCAGCTTGGGACAAGCTGGAAACACCATATATTTT.